These 10 T cell receptor beta chains share one sample of origin, sequenced in a study of control samples from healthy donors and cancer patients. Sequencing was performed with immunoSEQ multiplex PCR; in TCRdb, only in-frame clones are kept and a portion is missing. The profile shows about 98,000 clones, roughly four fifths of them singletons. Sequencing used blood. These receptor sequences come from a man aged 55 to 70 in good health.

V gene TRBV24-1 combines with J gene TRBJ1-2; D is uncertain. Germline loops: CDR1 KGHDR, CDR2 SFDVKD. CDR3 length: 12 amino acids. V lost 5 bases and J lost 4, with 7 bases in between. CDR3 in amino acids: CATSGGSYGYTF. CDR3 sequence (DNA): TGTGCCACCAGTGGCGGTTCCTATGGCTACACCTTC.

The chain carries TRBV6-5 and TRBJ1-5, with D possibly being TRBD1 (5 bases). CDR1 and CDR2 from the germline V gene are MNHEY and SVGAGI. This CDR3 region has 13 residues. V lost 8 bases, J lost 3 bases, and 11 bases lay in between. The CDR3 protein is CASGEGLNQPQHF. The CDR3, as DNA: TGTGCCAGCGGGGAGGGACTCAATCAGCCCCAGCATTTT.

V and J are TRBV7-9 and TRBJ1-4, with TRBD1 matching over 10 bases. The CDR3 runs 14 residues. Germline V gene sequence: CDR1 SEHNR, CDR2 FQNEAQ (reference sequence). With V trimmed by 6 bases and J by 7 bases, 5 bases remained unmatched. The CDR3 reads CASSRQGASEKLFF. CDR3 nucleotides: TGTGCCAGCAGTAGACAGGGGGCCAGTGAAAAACTGTTTTTT.

The count of this clone is one. CDR3 protein: CASSADRETQYF. The CDR3 DNA reads as TGTGCCAGCAGCGCCGATCGCGAGACCCAGTACTTC. The chain recombines TRBV9 with TRBJ2-5; D remains unclear. Germline V CDR1 and CDR2: SGDLS, YYNGEE. Trimming stripped 3 bases from V and 5 bases from J, with 8 bases between. This CDR3 spans 12 amino acids.

The chain recombines TRBV7-9 with TRBJ2-6; 10 bases are a match to TRBD1. The CDR3 runs to 16 residues. Looked up from germline, CDR1 is SEHNR and CDR2 is FQNEAQ (reference sequence). With V trimmed by 7 bases and J by 2 bases, 5 bases remained unmatched. The CDR3 DNA is TGTGCCAGCACCCGACAGGGGGCGGCTGGGGCCAACGTCCTGACTTTC. Translated, it gives CASTRQGAAGANVLTF.

This clone has a handful of counts. The chain couples TRBV18 to TRBJ2-7; no firm D call. Trimming left V 3 bases short and J 2 bases short, with 8 bases between. There are 13 residues in the CDR3. Germline CDR1 and CDR2: KGHSH and LQKENI. This CDR3 is CASSPSPTYEQYF. In DNA form, the CDR3 reads TGTGCCAGCTCACCCTCGCCCACCTACGAGCAGTACTTC.

The chain is built from TRBV19 and TRBJ2-7, with 7 bases that match TRBD1. Trimming at V came to 5 bases and at J to 6 bases, leaving 16 bases not matched to a gene. Germline V gene lookup returns CDR1 LNHDA and CDR2 SQIVND (reference sequence). The CDR3 is 16 amino acids. The CDR3 protein is CASSPYGTASGSEQYF. The CDR3, as DNA: TGTGCCAGTAGTCCTTACGGGACAGCCTCAGGGTCCGAGCAGTACTTC.

The chain couples TRBV11-2 to TRBJ1-1, with D possibly being TRBD1 (6 bases). The CDR3 covers 17 residues. V was pared by 0 bases and J by 0 bases, with 14 bases between. The germline V gene has CDR1 SGHAT and CDR2 FQNNGV. The CDR3 region is CASSLDIYGGLNTEAFF. Written as DNA, the CDR3 is TGTGCCAGCAGCTTAGATATCTACGGGGGCCTGAACACTGAAGCTTTCTTT.

The count of this clone is one. V and J are TRBV19 and TRBJ1-2; D possibly corresponds to TRBD1 (5 bases). Germline assignment: CDR1 LNHDA and CDR2 SQIVND (reference sequence). This CDR3 region has 15 residues. V was clipped by 7 bases and J by 0 bases, with 15 bases between them. The CDR3 sequence: CASTATGGANYGYTF. The CDR3 bases are TGTGCCAGTACCGCGACCGGGGGGGCTAACTATGGCTACACCTTC.

The chain links TRBV4-1 to TRBJ1-1; D is perhaps TRBD1 (6 bases). Germline lookup yields CDR1 MGHRA and CDR2 YSYEKL. The CDR3 is 14 amino acids. Trimming removed 8 bases at V and 7 bases at J, with 20 bases between. This CDR3 is CASARTASGGEAFF. The CDR3 nucleotides read TGCGCCAGCGCTCGGACAGCCTCCGGGGGTGAAGCTTTCTTT.